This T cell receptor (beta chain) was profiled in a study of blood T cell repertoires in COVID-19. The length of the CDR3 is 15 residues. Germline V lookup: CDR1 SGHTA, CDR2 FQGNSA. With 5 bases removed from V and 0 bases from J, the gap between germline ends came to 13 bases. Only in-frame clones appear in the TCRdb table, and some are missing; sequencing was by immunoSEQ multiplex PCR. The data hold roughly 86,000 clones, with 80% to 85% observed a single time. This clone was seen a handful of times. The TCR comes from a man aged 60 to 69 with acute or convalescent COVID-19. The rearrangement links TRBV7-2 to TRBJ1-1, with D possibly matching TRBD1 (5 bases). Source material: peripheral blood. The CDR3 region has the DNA TGTGCCAGCAGCCCTATAGACAGAATGAACACTGAAGCTTTCTTT. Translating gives CASSPIDRMNTEAFF.